The 30 T cell receptor beta chains below all came from one sample that was sequenced in a study of shared T cell receptors in the human thymus. Method: immunoSEQ multiplex PCR; TCRdb's copy keeps in-frame clones and lacks some. The sample records hundreds of thousands of clones, around 95% being singletons. Sequenced sample: thymocytes. These receptors all come from a human donor.

V is TRBV27 and J is TRBJ1-2; 7 bases are shared with TRBD1. CDR1 is MNHEY, CDR2 SMNVEV, per germline (reference sequence). The CDR3 is made up of 14 amino acids. The ends lost 2 bases at V and 8 bases at J; junction bases unmatched: 8. CDR3 nucleotide sequence: TGTGCCAGCAGTTTAGGGGCAGGGGGAGGAGGCTACACCTTC. Translating gives CASSLGAGGGGYTF.

This clone was picked up one time. The J gene is TRBJ2-3, the V gene TRBV5-1; 9 bases map to TRBD2. Trimming cost V 5 bases and J 4 bases; bases outside gene matches: 17. The CDR3 is 18 residues long. Germline CDR1 reads SGHRS; CDR2 reads YFSETQ. The CDR3 coding sequence is TGCGCCAGCAGTACGGAGGTAGCGGGAGCACCACAGGCAGATACGCAGTATTTT. Translated: CASSTEVAGAPQADTQYF.

The CDR3 here is CASSLLYLQETQYF. DNA for the CDR3: TGTGCCAGCAGCCTTCTATACCTCCAAGAGACCCAGTACTTC. The chain couples TRBV7-2 to TRBJ2-5; D unresolved. CDR3 length equals 14 residues. V lost 5 bases and J lost 1, with 11 bases in between. CDR1 and CDR2 (germline): SGHTA, FQGNSA.

Only one count was recorded for this clone. J is TRBJ2-7 and V is TRBV6-6; D call uncertain. In germline, CDR1 is MNHNY, CDR2 SVGAGI (reference sequence). V was trimmed by 2 bases and J by 2 bases, leaving 7 bases between them. The CDR3 covers 13 residues. CDR3 DNA: TGTGCCAGCAGTTACCACCCCGCCTACGAGCAGTACTTC. This gives the protein CASSYHPAYEQYF.

This clone was seen a few times. The rearrangement links TRBV19 to TRBJ1-1; D remains unclear. The CDR3 is 16 amino acids. The germline V and J ends were trimmed by 3 bases and 2 bases, with 16 bases remaining between them. Germline V lookup: CDR1 LNHDA, CDR2 SQIVND (reference sequence). The CDR3 spells CASSIGLRARNTEAFF. CDR3 bases: TGTGCCAGTAGTATCGGCTTAAGGGCCAGAAACACTGAAGCTTTCTTT.

This chain links TRBV7-3 with TRBJ2-7; 10 bases fit TRBD1. Germline V gene data show CDR1 as SGHTA and CDR2 as FQGTGA. Germline trimming cut 5 bases from V and 5 bases from J; bases unmatched to any gene: 6. The CDR3 spans 14 residues. The CDR3, as DNA: TGTGCCAGCAGCCCGGGACAGGGGAGCGACGAGCAGTACTTC. It specifies CASSPGQGSDEQYF.

The chain combines TRBV27 with TRBJ2-6; 8 nucleotides agree with TRBD1. This CDR3 has 16 residues. CDR1 MNHEY and CDR2 SMNVEV come from the germline V gene (reference sequence). J was trimmed by 4 bases and V by 3 bases; bases with no gene match: 5. As DNA, the CDR3 is TGTGCCAGCAGTTTTCAGACAGGGGACGGGGCCAACGTCCTGACTTTC. Protein: CASSFQTGDGANVLTF.

The rearrangement uses TRBV6-6 and TRBJ1-2; D is uncertain. Germline V gene lookup returns CDR1 MNHNY and CDR2 SVGAGI (reference sequence). The CDR3 runs to 11 residues. Trimming removed 8 bases from V and 5 bases from J, with 9 bases in between. As DNA, the CDR3 is TGTGCCAGCGCGTTTCATTATGGCTACACCTTC. This gives the protein CASAFHYGYTF.

The chain recombines TRBV19 with TRBJ2-6; TRBD1 matches 7 bases. CDR1 LNHDA and CDR2 SQIVND come from the germline V gene (reference sequence). V shed 0 bases and J 2 bases; nucleotides not matched to a gene: 1. The CDR3 sequence is 16 residues long. The CDR3 is CASSIDTGAGANVLTF. CDR3 sequence (DNA): TGTGCCAGTAGTATAGATACAGGGGCTGGGGCCAACGTCCTGACTTTC.

V gene TRBV9 combines with J gene TRBJ2-5; no firm D call. The ends were cut back, 0 bases at V and 2 bases at J, with 8 bases in the middle. The CDR3 has 14 residues. Germline lookup yields CDR1 SGDLS and CDR2 YYNGEE. The CDR3 nucleotides read TGTGCCAGCAGCGTAGAGTTCAGACAAGAGACCCAGTACTTC. Residues: CASSVEFRQETQYF.

This clone occurred once. This chain joins TRBV28 and TRBJ2-7, with 7 bases matching TRBD1. CDR3 length: 15 amino acids. Trimming cost V 5 bases and J 2 bases; bases outside gene matches: 9. The germline CDR1 and CDR2 sequences are MDHEN and SYDVKM. CDR3 protein: CASSLDRERAYEQYF. The CDR3 region has the DNA TGTGCCAGCAGTCTCGACAGGGAGAGGGCCTACGAGCAGTACTTC. The variable domain in full, with the rest retrieved from reference TRBV28 and TRBJ2-7, is DVKVTQSSRYLVKRTGEKVFLECVQDMDHENMFWYRQDPGLGLRLIYFSYDVKMKEKGDIPEGYSVSREKKERFSLILESASTNQTSMYLCASSLDRERAYEQYFGPGTRLTVT.

The chain recombines TRBV7-2 with TRBJ2-3; TRBD1 matches at 11 bases. CDR1 and CDR2 from the germline V gene are SGHTA and FQGNSA. The CDR3 consists of 15 residues. The junction had 10 bases not matched to a gene; V was cut back by 9 bases and J by 5 bases. CDR3 in DNA: TGTGCCAGTATCTCGGACAGGGGGCAGGAAGATACGCAGTATTTT. This gives the protein CASISDRGQEDTQYF. Together with reference TRBV7-2 and TRBJ2-3, the CDR3 gives the full variable domain: GAGVSQSPSNKVTEKGKDVELRCDPISGHTALYWYRQSLGQGLEFLIYFQGNSAPDKSGLPSDRFSAERTGGSVSTLTIQRTQQEDSAVYLCASISDRGQEDTQYFGPGTRLTVL.

The chain recombines TRBV14 with TRBJ2-1; possible D gene TRBD1, 6 bases. Trimming took 5 bases from V and 8 from J, leaving 13 bases between them. Germline CDR1 and CDR2: SGHDN and FVKESK. The CDR3 length is 13 residues. CDR3 residues: CASSYNRVDEQFF. The CDR3 region has the DNA TGTGCCAGCAGCTACAACAGGGTGGATGAGCAGTTCTTC.

The V gene is TRBV6-6, the J gene TRBJ2-5; the D is unclear. CDR3 length: 15 residues. V shed 3 bases and J shed 3 bases, with 14 bases lying between them. CDR1 and CDR2 (germline): MNHNY, SVGAGI (reference sequence). CDR3 loop: CASSYLHPKEETQYF. The CDR3 DNA reads TGTGCCAGCAGTTATCTCCACCCCAAGGAAGAGACCCAGTACTTC.

J is TRBJ1-5 and V is TRBV27; possibly TRBD1 for D (6 bases). CDR1 is MNHEY and CDR2 is SMNVEV in the germline V gene (reference sequence). With 4 bases removed from V and 0 bases from J, the gap between germline ends came to 25 bases. The CDR3 extends over 20 amino acids. The CDR3 is CASSSLHQGSTPNSNQPQHF. CDR3 DNA: TGTGCCAGCAGTTCCCTTCACCAGGGGTCGACCCCTAATAGCAATCAGCCCCAGCATTTT.

The J gene is TRBJ1-3, the V gene TRBV7-9; D unclear. Germline loops: CDR1 SEHNR, CDR2 FQNEAQ (reference sequence). There are 14 residues in the CDR3. Trimming left V 5 bases short and J 0 bases short, with 8 bases between. The CDR3 loop reads CASSPATSGNTIYF. The CDR3 region has the DNA TGTGCCAGCAGCCCCGCGACCTCTGGAAACACCATATATTTT. The full variable domain, in which reference TRBV7-9 and TRBJ1-3 provide the parts outside the CDR3, is DTGVSQNPRHKITKRGQNVTFRCDPISEHNRLYWYRQTLGQGPEFLTYFQNEAQLEKSRLLSDRFSAERPKGSFSTLEIQRTEQGDSAMYLCASSPATSGNTIYFGEGSWLTVV.

V is TRBV5-4 and J is TRBJ2-4, with TRBD2 as a possible D gene (5 bases). Germline assignment: CDR1 SGHNT and CDR2 YYREEE (reference sequence). Trimming pared 0 bases from V and 4 bases from J, leaving 17 bases between. This CDR3 comprises 17 residues. In DNA, the CDR3 is TGTGCCAGCAGCTTGGTCGCCCGCAAAGGCGGGAAAAACATTCAGTACTTC. Translating gives CASSLVARKGGKNIQYF.

The chain employs TRBV25-1 and TRBJ2-1, with D perhaps matching TRBD2 (6 bases). The CDR3 totals 16 residues. The V gene lost 7 bases and the J gene lost 0 bases, with 16 bases spanning the gap. Germline V lookup: CDR1 MGHDK, CDR2 SYGVNS. In DNA form, the CDR3 reads TGTGCCAGCATGCCGGGACTTTTTGGCTCCTACAATGAGCAGTTCTTC. Translation gives CASMPGLFGSYNEQFF.

On this clone: Other DNA sequences from this sample encode an identical CDR3 as well. The V and J genes are TRBV27 and TRBJ1-2; D is undetermined. CDR1 and CDR2 (germline): MNHEY, SMNVEV (reference sequence). The CDR3 consists of 13 residues. V was clipped by 2 bases and J by 2 bases, with 6 bases between them. As DNA, the CDR3 is TGTGCCAGCAGTTTAGGGGTAAACTATGGCTACACCTTC. Translated: CASSLGVNYGYTF.

The genes are TRBV4-3 and TRBJ2-7, with D possibly being TRBD1 (6 bases). CDR1 and CDR2 (germline): LGHNA, YSLEER. The CDR3 totals 16 residues. The V gene lost 0 bases and the J gene lost 3 bases, with 15 bases spanning the gap. The CDR3 sequence is CASSQDRTQGSYEQYF. The DNA for the CDR3 is TGCGCCAGCAGCCAAGATCGTACACAGGGAAGCTACGAGCAGTACTTC.

The J gene is TRBJ2-3, the V gene TRBV14; TRBD2 matches at 9 bases. V lost 5 bases and J lost 4; bases outside the gene matches: 7. The CDR3 has 15 amino acids. Germline V gene data show CDR1 as SGHDN and CDR2 as FVKESK. The CDR3 reads CASSTGTSIADTQYF. DNA for the CDR3: TGTGCCAGCAGCACCGGGACTAGCATCGCAGATACGCAGTATTTT.

The chain carries TRBV7-9 and TRBJ1-3; 7 nucleotides line up with TRBD1. Germline assignment: CDR1 SEHNR and CDR2 FQNEAQ (reference sequence). The CDR3 runs 18 residues. V shed 4 bases, J shed 8 bases, and the junction held 20 bases outside the gene matches. DNA of the CDR3: TGTGCCAGCAGCTCTAAGCTGAGGGACAGCAGAATCCGAGACACCATATATTTT. This translates into CASSSKLRDSRIRDTIYF.

The V and J genes are TRBV11-2 and TRBJ2-7, with unresolved D. The V and J ends lost 0 bases and 4 bases respectively, with 16 bases between them. Looked up from germline, CDR1 is SGHAT and CDR2 is FQNNGV. The CDR3 has 16 residues. CDR3 sequence (DNA): TGTGCCAGCAGCTTAGATCCCCCTCGGATAATTTACGAGCAGTACTTC. It encodes CASSLDPPRIIYEQYF.

The rearrangement links TRBV6-1 to TRBJ1-4; TRBD1 might be the D (5 bases). This CDR3 has 13 amino acids. The germline V gene has CDR1 MNHNS and CDR2 SASEGT. Deletions cut 8 bases from V and 4 bases from J, with 11 bases between. The CDR3 DNA sequence: TGTGCCAGCCTGACAGCTTTTAATGAAAAACTGTTTTTT. As protein: CASLTAFNEKLFF.

This chain links TRBV2 with TRBJ2-7; TRBD2 agrees at 10 bases. With 3 bases clipped from V and 0 bases from J, the junction kept 2 bases outside the gene matches. This CDR3 contains 15 residues. Germline CDR1 SNHLY, CDR2 FYNNEI. DNA of the CDR3: TGTGCCAGCAGTGAGTCTAGCGGGAGCTCCTACGAGCAGTACTTC. This codes for CASSESSGSSYEQYF. Full variable domain (outside the CDR3, taken from reference TRBV2 and TRBJ2-7): EPEVTQTPSHQVTQMGQEVILRCVPISNHLYFYWYRQILGQKVEFLVSFYNNEISEKSEIFDDQFSVERPDGSNFTLKIRSTKLEDSAMYFCASSESSGSSYEQYFGPGTRLTVT.

This clone occurred once. The rearrangement links TRBV7-9 to TRBJ1-1, with D unclear. Trimming took 3 bases from V and 4 from J, leaving 18 bases between them. Germline CDR1 reads SEHNR; CDR2 reads FQNEAQ (reference sequence). This CDR3 spans 16 amino acids. This CDR3 reads CASSLGSCRVSTEAFF. The CDR3 DNA is TGTGCCAGCAGCTTGGGCAGCTGTCGAGTTAGCACTGAAGCTTTCTTT.

The rearrangement joins TRBV9 to TRBJ2-1; D might be TRBD2 (6 bases). Per germline, CDR1 SGDLS and CDR2 YYNGEE. Trimming shortened V by 2 bases and J by 8 bases, and 20 bases separated the two germline ends. The CDR3 has 16 residues. For the CDR3, the DNA is TGTGCCAGCAGCGTTCTACTAGTGGGGGGTAAGGATGAGCAGTTCTTC. This translates into CASSVLLVGGKDEQFF.

The V gene is TRBV11-2, the J gene TRBJ2-5; perhaps TRBD2 as D (7 bases). The V gene lost 4 bases and the J gene lost 4 bases, with 10 bases spanning the gap. CDR1 SGHAT and CDR2 FQNNGV come from the germline V gene. The CDR3 runs 13 residues. This CDR3 reads CASSWRGGETQYF. In nucleotides, the CDR3 is TGTGCCAGCAGCTGGAGGGGGGGAGAGACCCAGTACTTC.

This rearrangement joins TRBV5-8 to TRBJ2-7, with TRBD1 as a possible D gene (7 bases). Germline loops: CDR1 SGHTS, CDR2 YDEGEE. Trimming shortened V by 4 bases and J by 0 bases, and 20 bases separated the two germline ends. This CDR3 region has 17 residues. The CDR3 bases are TGTGCCAGCAGCCGCTACAGGGGAAGGCGGGACTCCTACGAGCAGTACTTC. Its protein product is CASSRYRGRRDSYEQYF.

The rearrangement joins TRBV11-2 to TRBJ2-4; 10 nucleotides line up with TRBD2. There are 16 residues in the CDR3. CDR1 and CDR2 from the germline V gene are SGHAT and FQNNGV. V dropped 5 bases and J dropped 8; count of bases not matched to a gene: 12. CDR3 region: CASSLGTSAPPDIQYF. The DNA of the CDR3 is TGTGCCAGCAGCCTAGGGACTAGCGCCCCGCCCGACATTCAGTACTTC.